What follows are 14 T cell receptor beta chains derived from one specimen sequenced in a study of radiation and T cells in renal cell carcinoma. The treatment denotes: 15 Gy SBRT to primary tumor, nephrectomy 4 weeks later. This table comes from immunoSEQ multiplex PCR, and its TCRdb copy is limited to in-frame clones, with some not included. This table holds more than 4,500 clones, roughly three fifths found once. The specimen comprised tumor tissue, sampled from a patient whose treatment included radiotherapy and nephrectomy. The receptor source for this set is a man between 60 and 75 years old with renal cell carcinoma.

The chain carries TRBV9 and TRBJ1-5; TRBD1 is a possible D gene (5 bases). The CDR3 spans 16 residues. The germline gives CDR1 SGDLS, CDR2 YYNGEE. V lost 4 bases, J lost 3 bases, and 17 bases lay in between. The CDR3 region is CASSLGVGQVNQPQHF. CDR3 DNA sequence: TGTGCCAGCAGCTTGGGGGTAGGGCAGGTCAATCAGCCCCAGCATTTT.

CDR3 region: CASSKTGPGEKLFF. The CDR3 bases are TGTGCCAGCAGCAAGACAGGGCCGGGTGAAAAACTGTTTTTT. The genes are TRBV5-4 and TRBJ1-4; 7 nucleotides match TRBD1. Looked up from germline, CDR1 is SGHNT and CDR2 is YYREEE (reference sequence). Losses at the gene ends were 4 bases for V and 7 bases for J; bases not matched to a gene: 7. The CDR3 has 14 amino acids.

The DNA of the CDR3 is TGCGCCAGCACAGATACCTACGAGCAGTACTTC. This codes for CASTDTYEQYF. The genes are TRBV5-1 and TRBJ2-5, with D unclear. The closer fit of TRBJ2-7 to the DNA end suggests the J call may be wrong. Germline CDR1 is SGHRS and CDR2 is YFSETQ. There are 11 residues in the CDR3.

This clone was seen only a few times. The chain has TRBV4-1 and TRBJ1-5, with D unresolved. Germline CDR1 is MGHRA and CDR2 is YSYEKL. This CDR3 is built from 17 residues. The V and J ends lost 0 bases and 11 bases respectively, with 23 bases between them. In nucleotides, the CDR3 is TGCGCCAGCAGCCAAGATCCCCCAGAAGTAGGGCCCCAGGCCCAGCATTTT. Translating it yields CASSQDPPEVGPQAQHF.

This clone counts as medium-sized. This chain links TRBV5-4 with TRBJ2-5; maybe TRBD2 (6 bases). The CDR3 has 14 amino acids. CDR1 is SGHNT, CDR2 YYREEE, per germline (reference sequence). The germline V and J ends were trimmed by 2 bases and 5 bases, with 13 bases remaining between them. This chain's CDR3 is CASSFGAGRETQYF. The DNA of the CDR3 is TGTGCCAGCAGCTTCGGCGCGGGAAGGGAGACCCAGTACTTC.

J is TRBJ1-5 and V is TRBV5-5; D may be TRBD1 (6 bases). The ends were cut back, 3 bases at V and 2 bases at J, with 12 bases in the middle. Germline V lookup: CDR1 SGHKS, CDR2 YYEKEE (reference sequence). The CDR3 has 15 residues. The CDR3: CASSSTEGGNQPQHF. The CDR3 DNA reads TGTGCCAGCAGCTCCACCGAGGGGGGCAATCAGCCCCAGCATTTT. Filled out from reference TRBV5-5 and TRBJ1-5, the complete variable domain reads DAGVTQSPTHLIKTRGQQVTLRCSPISGHKSVSWYQQVLGQGPQFIFQYYEKEERGRGNFPDRFSARQFPNYSSELNVNALLLGDSALYLCASSSTEGGNQPQHFGDGTRLSIL.

This clone was observed a handful of times. The genes are TRBV5-1 and TRBJ1-3; TRBD1 agrees at 9 bases. CDR1 is SGHRS and CDR2 is YFSETQ in the germline V gene. This CDR3 is built from 15 residues. V shed 2 bases and J 4 bases; nucleotides not matched to a gene: 4. The CDR3 DNA is TGCGCCAGCAGCTTAGGGACAGGGTCCGGAAACACCATATATTTT. Translation: CASSLGTGSGNTIYF.

This clone was seen more than once but under ten times. This chain links TRBV2 with TRBJ2-7, with a tentative D call TRBD1 (5 bases). CDR1 and CDR2 from the germline V gene are SNHLY and FYNNEI. The CDR3 length is 15 residues. The ends were cut back, 5 bases at V and 2 bases at J, with 16 bases in the middle. CDR3 nucleotide sequence: TGTGCCAGCAGTCTCACCAGGACACAGCCCTACGAGCAGTACTTC. It yields the protein CASSLTRTQPYEQYF.

The chain is built from TRBV28 and TRBJ2-5; perhaps TRBD1 as D (6 bases). The CDR3 is 13 residues long. Per germline, CDR1 MDHEN and CDR2 SYDVKM. V gave up 6 bases and J gave up 5 bases, with 13 bases separating them. The CDR3 protein is CASRLQGSETQYF. The CDR3 region has the DNA TGTGCCAGCAGGCTTCAGGGGTCGGAGACCCAGTACTTC.

This chain uses TRBV6-5 with TRBJ2-7; the D is unclear. The CDR3 sequence is 11 residues long. Per the germline V gene, CDR1 is MNHEY and CDR2 is SVGAGI. The germline V and J ends were trimmed by 2 bases and 2 bases, with 1 base remaining between them. The CDR3 spells CASSYTYEQYF. CDR3 DNA sequence: TGTGCCAGCAGTTACACCTACGAGCAGTACTTC.

CDR3 amino acids: CASSEWRYGYTF. CDR3 DNA sequence: TGTGCCAGCAGTGAATGGCGGTATGGCTACACCTTC. The V call is TRBV6-1, the J call TRBJ1-2; no reliable D call. Trimming left V 2 bases short and J 5 bases short, with 6 bases between. The length of the CDR3 is 12 residues. Germline CDR1 is MNHNS and CDR2 is SASEGT.

This clone has just one count. This chain joins TRBV6-1 and TRBJ2-7, with 7 nucleotides matching TRBD2. The CDR3 consists of 13 residues. V lost 9 bases to trimming and J lost 7 bases; unmatched junction nucleotides: 12. Per the germline V gene, CDR1 is MNHNS and CDR2 is SASEGT. DNA for the CDR3: TGTGCCAGTCGCGGGACTACCCGTCGGGAGCAGTACTTC. Translated, it gives CASRGTTRREQYF.

V gene TRBV6-5 combines with J gene TRBJ2-7; D may be TRBD1 or TRBD2 (5 bases each). The CDR3 contains 15 residues. In germline, CDR1 is MNHEY, CDR2 SVGAGI. V gave up 8 bases and J gave up 1 base, with 18 bases separating them. The CDR3 DNA is TGTGCCAGCTGGGACGGGGTTGGTCAATCCTACGAGCAGTACTTC. Its protein is CASWDGVGQSYEQYF.

By proportion, this clone is large (0.1 to 1%). The rearrangement uses TRBV7-9 and TRBJ1-4; perhaps TRBD1 as D (6 bases). Trimming stripped 5 bases from V and 8 bases from J, with 18 bases between. Germline CDR1 and CDR2: SEHNR and FQNEAQ (reference sequence). CDR3 length: 15 residues. The CDR3 region has the DNA TGTGCCAGCAGCGCCCCGTCCAGGGGCGAGGAAAAACTGTTTTTT. The encoded protein is CASSAPSRGEEKLFF.